This T cell receptor (beta chain) emerged from a study of vaccination and CD4 T cells after COVID-19 (dated 2022 in TCRdb). In the study overall: Convalescent patients had a positive SARS-CoV-2 result on nasal swab PCR, and of these patients, several had mild disease and one had severe disease. Each participant got two doses of either the Pfizer-BioNTech BNT162b2 vaccine (n=8) or the Moderna mRNA-1273 vaccine (n=2). In around 9 COVID-19 convalescent patients and a few infection-naive healthy vaccine recipients, researchers compared the spike-specific CD4+ TCR repertoire from before mRNA vaccination with the repertoire from after. In control cultures, a CEFX viral epitope pool was used as positive control, an HIV-1 Nef peptide pool was used as negative control, or no peptide was added. The cultures were stimulated with overlapping spike peptide pools from SARS-CoV-2 and from the common cold coronaviruses HCoV-NL63, HCoV-OC43 and HCoV-229E. The convalescent cohort included six males and four females, with two Hispanic individuals, seven Caucasians, two Asians and one multiracial person. Post-vaccine blood samples were obtained a median of about 72 days after the second vaccine dose, with a range of 14 to 241 days. Post-COVID blood samples were collected from convalescent patients a median of around 100 days after diagnosis, with a range of about 30 to 161 days. The paper's findings and limits, for the study overall: The study included relatively few convalescent patients and did not analyze early timepoints after natural infection. In convalescent patients, a median roughly 86% of post-vaccine SARS-CoV-2-reactive clones were detected only after vaccination, suggesting vaccine-specific priming. Of the vaccine-specific clones found in convalescent patients, nearly all (304 of 307) were mono-reactive for SARS-CoV-2 spike instead of being cross-reactive with common cold coronaviruses. The median number of SARS-CoV-2-reactive clonotypes rose from fewer than 25 after infection to 38 after vaccination, but the change was not significant.

Relative to germline, V is 6 bases shorter and J is 13 bases shorter, with 15 bases between their ends. Via the germline V gene, CDR1 is SNHLY and CDR2 FYNNEI. Including cysteine and phenylalanine, the CDR3 has 11 amino acids. The entry retains the CDR3 DNA only, 33 bases that are in frame from base 1. The treatment or condition label, as the study defines it: roughly 10-day PBMC culture with coronavirus spike peptide pools or control peptides (ViraFEST assay). To expand antigen-specific T cells with peptide pools and then pick out the expanded clonotypes through TCR sequencing, the study relied on the ViraFEST assay. The convalescent patients' positive SARS-CoV-2 PCR tests were from March to December 2020, which was before the Alpha, Beta and Delta variants emerged in the United States. PBMCs were cultured at 1.5 million to 2 million per well in IMDM supplemented with roughly 5.2% human AB serum and roughly 10 IU/ml IL-2, with approximately 10 ug/ml peptide pools added. On days 3 and 7, half of the culture medium was replaced with fresh IL-2-containing medium. After 10 to 11 days of culture, CD4+ T cells were isolated by negative selection with the EasySep CD4+ T cell isolation kit. Ficoll-Paque Plus gradient centrifugation was used to isolate PBMCs from whole blood, and the isolated PBMCs were then either used fresh or cryopreserved at -140C. Each culture condition was generally run in triplicate wells.

On this clonotype: Its antigen is currently not known. One base away there is no much larger clone; base qualities are not given.

The library was produced with PCR. DNA from cultured CD4+ T cells was subjected to TCR sequencing with the Oncomine TCR Beta short-read assay at the Johns Hopkins FTIC core. The QIAamp micro DNA kit was used to extract genomic DNA from the cultured CD4+ T cells. The Oncomine TCR Beta libraries from cultured CD4+ T cells were pooled using unique dual indexes and then sequenced on an Illumina iSeq 100. The authors' pipeline ran thus. Non-productive sequences were removed, and CDR3s that did not start with C, did not end with F or W, or were shorter than 7 amino acids were discarded. The MANAFEST web application was used to identify antigen-specific clonotypes by comparing peptide-stimulated wells against reference wells and other culture wells. For a clone to be called positive, the clone needed an FDR below 0.05, an odds ratio above 5, and a productive frequency above 0.1% in at least two of three replicate wells. A clonotype counted as cross-reactive if it showed significant expansion both in the SARS-CoV-2 spike wells and in at least one common cold coronavirus spike condition. Levenshtein distances (stringdist) and unrooted phylogenetic trees (ape) in R version 3.6.1 were used to assess CDR3 homology. In TCRdb, the public reads were trimmed at Q25 with fastp and aligned with MiXCR, with productive beta chains retained. Entries are consolidated by CDR3 protein sequence, retaining the most common genes and DNA. The V and J calls come from TCRdb's annotation, not from the publication. Recorded for this sample are roughly 20,000 distinct CDR3 sequences; roughly 50% of them occurred a single time. The ten largest clones take up 2.5% of the sample.

The rearranged chain carries TRBV2 and TRBJ1-1, with the D gene uncertain. The receptor was derived from a human donor who had recovered from COVID-19. This specimen was CD4+ T cells from blood, cultured in vitro, taken after SARS-CoV-2 vaccination. The CDR3 sequence is CASRRSPLVFF. The base sequence is TGTGCCAGCAGACGATCACCACTTGTTTTCTTT.